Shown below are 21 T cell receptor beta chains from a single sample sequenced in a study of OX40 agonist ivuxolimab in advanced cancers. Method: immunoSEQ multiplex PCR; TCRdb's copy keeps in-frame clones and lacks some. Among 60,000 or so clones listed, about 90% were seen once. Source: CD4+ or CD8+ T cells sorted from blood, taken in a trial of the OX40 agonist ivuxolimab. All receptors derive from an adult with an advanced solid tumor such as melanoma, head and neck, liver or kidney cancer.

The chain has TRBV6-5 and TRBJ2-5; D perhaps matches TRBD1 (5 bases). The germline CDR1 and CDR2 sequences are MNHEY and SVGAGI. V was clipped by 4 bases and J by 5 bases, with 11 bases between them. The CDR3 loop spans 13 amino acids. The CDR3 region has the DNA TGTGCCAGCAGTTGGGGCCTTAGTGAGACCCAGTACTTC. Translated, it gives CASSWGLSETQYF.

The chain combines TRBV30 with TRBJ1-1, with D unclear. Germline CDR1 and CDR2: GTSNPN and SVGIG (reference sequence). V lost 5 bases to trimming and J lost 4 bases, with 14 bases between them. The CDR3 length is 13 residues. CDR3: CAWERVVGTEAFF. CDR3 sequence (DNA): TGTGCCTGGGAAAGGGTTGTAGGCACTGAAGCTTTCTTT. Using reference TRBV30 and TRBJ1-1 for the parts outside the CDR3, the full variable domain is SQTIHQWPATLVQPVGSPLSLECTVEGTSNPNLYWYRQAAGRGLQLLFYSVGIGQISSEVPQNLSASRPQDRQFILSSKKLLLSDSGFYLCAWERVVGTEAFFGQGTRLTVV.

In DNA, the CDR3 is TGCAGCGTGGTCGGAGGGGGCGGTTACGAGCAGTACTTC. This gives the protein CSVVGGGGYEQYF. V is TRBV29-1 and J is TRBJ2-7, with a tentative D call TRBD1 (7 bases). The V end lost 6 bases, the J end lost 4 bases, and 16 bases lay between the germline ends. Germline V gives CDR1 SQVTM, CDR2 ANQGSEA. The CDR3 spans 13 residues.

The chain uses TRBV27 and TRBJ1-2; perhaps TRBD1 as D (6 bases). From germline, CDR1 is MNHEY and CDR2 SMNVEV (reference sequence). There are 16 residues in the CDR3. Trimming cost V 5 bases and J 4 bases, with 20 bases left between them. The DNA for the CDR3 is TGTGCCAGCAGTCCTTCCGGGACACACCCCGTCTATGGCTACACCTTC. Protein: CASSPSGTHPVYGYTF.

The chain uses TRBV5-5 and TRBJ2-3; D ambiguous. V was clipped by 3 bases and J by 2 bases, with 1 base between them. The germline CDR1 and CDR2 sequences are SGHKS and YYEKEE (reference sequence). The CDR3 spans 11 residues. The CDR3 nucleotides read TGTGCCAGCAGCTACACAGATACGCAGTATTTT. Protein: CASSYTDTQYF. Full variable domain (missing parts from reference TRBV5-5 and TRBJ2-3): DAGVTQSPTHLIKTRGQQVTLRCSPISGHKSVSWYQQVLGQGPQFIFQYYEKEERGRGNFPDRFSARQFPNYSSELNVNALLLGDSALYLCASSYTDTQYFGPGTRLTVL.

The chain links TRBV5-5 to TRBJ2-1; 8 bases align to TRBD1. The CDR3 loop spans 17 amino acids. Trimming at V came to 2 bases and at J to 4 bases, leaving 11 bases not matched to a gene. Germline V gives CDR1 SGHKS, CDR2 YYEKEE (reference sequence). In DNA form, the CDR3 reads TGTGCCAGCAGCTTCGGCCAGGGGGCGACAAAATACAATGAGCAGTTCTTC. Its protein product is CASSFGQGATKYNEQFF.

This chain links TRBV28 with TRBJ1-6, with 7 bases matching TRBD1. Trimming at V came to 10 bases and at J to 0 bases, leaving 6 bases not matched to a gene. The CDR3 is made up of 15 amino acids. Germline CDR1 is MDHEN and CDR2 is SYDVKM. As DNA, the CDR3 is TGTGCCACCCACAGGGGTAGCTCCTATAATTCACCCCTCCACTTT. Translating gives CATHRGSSYNSPLHF. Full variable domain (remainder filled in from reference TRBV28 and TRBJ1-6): DVKVTQSSRYLVKRTGEKVFLECVQDMDHENMFWYRQDPGLGLRLIYFSYDVKMKEKGDIPEGYSVSREKKERFSLILESASTNQTSMYLCATHRGSSYNSPLHFGNGTRLTVT.

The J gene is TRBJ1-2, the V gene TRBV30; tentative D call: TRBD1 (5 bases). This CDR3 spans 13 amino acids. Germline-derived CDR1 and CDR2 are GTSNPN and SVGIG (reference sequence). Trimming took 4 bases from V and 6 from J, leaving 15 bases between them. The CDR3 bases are TGTGCCTGGACTCTAGGGGAGAGGGATGGCTACACCTTC. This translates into CAWTLGERDGYTF.

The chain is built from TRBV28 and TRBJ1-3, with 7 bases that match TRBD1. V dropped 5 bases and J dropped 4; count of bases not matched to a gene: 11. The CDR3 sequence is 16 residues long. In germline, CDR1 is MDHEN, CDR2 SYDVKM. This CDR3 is CASSPFQGVAGNTIYF. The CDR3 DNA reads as TGTGCCAGCAGTCCTTTTCAGGGGGTCGCGGGAAACACCATATATTTT.

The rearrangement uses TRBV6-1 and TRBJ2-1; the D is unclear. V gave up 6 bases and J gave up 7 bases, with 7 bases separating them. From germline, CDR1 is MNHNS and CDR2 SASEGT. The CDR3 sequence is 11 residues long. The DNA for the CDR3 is TGTGCCAGCAGAAAAGGGAATGAGCAGTTCTTC. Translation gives CASRKGNEQFF.

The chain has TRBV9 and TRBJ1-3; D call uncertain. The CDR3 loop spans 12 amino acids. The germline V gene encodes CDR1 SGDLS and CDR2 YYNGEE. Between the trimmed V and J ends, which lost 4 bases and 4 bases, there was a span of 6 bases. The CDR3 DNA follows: TGTGCCAGCAGCCCGCCGGGAAACACCATATATTTT. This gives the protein CASSPPGNTIYF.

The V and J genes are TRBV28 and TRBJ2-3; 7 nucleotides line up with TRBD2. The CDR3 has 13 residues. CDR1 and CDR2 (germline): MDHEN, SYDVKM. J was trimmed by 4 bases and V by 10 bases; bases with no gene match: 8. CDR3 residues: CAIRAGYSDTQYF. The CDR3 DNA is TGTGCCATAAGAGCGGGGTATTCAGATACGCAGTATTTT.

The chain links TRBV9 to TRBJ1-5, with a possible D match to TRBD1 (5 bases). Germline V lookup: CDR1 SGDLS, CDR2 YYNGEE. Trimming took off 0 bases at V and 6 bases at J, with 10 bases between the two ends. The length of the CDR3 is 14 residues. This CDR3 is CASSVAGTGQPQHF. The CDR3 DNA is TGTGCCAGCAGCGTAGCAGGGACGGGTCAGCCCCAGCATTTT.

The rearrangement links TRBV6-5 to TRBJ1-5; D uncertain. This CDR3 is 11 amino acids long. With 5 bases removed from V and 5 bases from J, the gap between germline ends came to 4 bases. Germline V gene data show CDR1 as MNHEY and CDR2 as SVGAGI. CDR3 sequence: CASSEYQPQHF. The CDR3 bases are TGTGCCAGCAGTGAATATCAGCCCCAGCATTTT.

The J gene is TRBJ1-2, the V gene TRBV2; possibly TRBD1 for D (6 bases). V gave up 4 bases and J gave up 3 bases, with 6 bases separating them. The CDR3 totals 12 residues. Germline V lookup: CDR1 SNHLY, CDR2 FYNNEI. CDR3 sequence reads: CASSGTDYGYTF. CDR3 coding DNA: TGTGCCAGCAGTGGGACAGACTATGGCTACACCTTC.

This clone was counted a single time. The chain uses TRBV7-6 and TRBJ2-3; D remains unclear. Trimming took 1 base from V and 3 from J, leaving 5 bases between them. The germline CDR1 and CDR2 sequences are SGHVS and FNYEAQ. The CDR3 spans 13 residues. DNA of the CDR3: TGTGCCAGCAGCTTAGAAGAAACAGATACGCAGTATTTT. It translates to CASSLEETDTQYF. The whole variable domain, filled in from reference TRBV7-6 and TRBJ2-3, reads GAGVSQSPRYKVTKRGQDVALRCDPISGHVSLYWYRQALGQGPEFLTYFNYEAQQDKSGLPNDRFSAERPEGSISTLTIQRTEQRDSAMYRCASSLEETDTQYFGPGTRLTVL.

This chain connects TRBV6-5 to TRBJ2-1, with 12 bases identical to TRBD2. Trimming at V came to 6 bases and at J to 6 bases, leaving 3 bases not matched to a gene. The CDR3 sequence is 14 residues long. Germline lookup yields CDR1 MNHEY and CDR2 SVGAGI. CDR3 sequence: CASRWTSGANEQFF. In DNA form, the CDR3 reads TGTGCCAGCAGATGGACTAGCGGGGCCAATGAGCAGTTCTTC.

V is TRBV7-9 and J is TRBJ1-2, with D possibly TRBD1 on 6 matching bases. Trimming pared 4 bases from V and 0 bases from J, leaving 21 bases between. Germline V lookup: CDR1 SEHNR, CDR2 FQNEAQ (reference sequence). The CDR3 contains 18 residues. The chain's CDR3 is CASSWRLDGQLANYGYTF. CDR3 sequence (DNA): TGTGCCAGCAGCTGGAGGCTAGACGGACAGCTAGCTAACTATGGCTACACCTTC. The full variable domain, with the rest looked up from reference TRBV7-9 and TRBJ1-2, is DTGVSQNPRHKITKRGQNVTFRCDPISEHNRLYWYRQTLGQGPEFLTYFQNEAQLEKSRLLSDRFSAERPKGSFSTLEIQRTEQGDSAMYLCASSWRLDGQLANYGYTFGSGTRLTVV.

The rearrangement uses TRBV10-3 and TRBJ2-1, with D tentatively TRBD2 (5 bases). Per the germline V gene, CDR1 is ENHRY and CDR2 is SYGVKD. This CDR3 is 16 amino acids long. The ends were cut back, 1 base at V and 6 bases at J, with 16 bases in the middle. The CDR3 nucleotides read TGTGCCATCAGTGAGTTATGGGCGGACTCGGGCAATGAGCAGTTCTTC. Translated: CAISELWADSGNEQFF.

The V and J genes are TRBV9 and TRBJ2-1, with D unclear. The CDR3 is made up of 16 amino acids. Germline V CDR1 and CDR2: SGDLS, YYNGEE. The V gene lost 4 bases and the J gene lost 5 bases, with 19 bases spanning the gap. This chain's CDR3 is CASSSRPADGNNEQFF. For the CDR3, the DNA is TGTGCCAGCAGCTCTAGACCAGCAGACGGAAACAATGAGCAGTTCTTC.

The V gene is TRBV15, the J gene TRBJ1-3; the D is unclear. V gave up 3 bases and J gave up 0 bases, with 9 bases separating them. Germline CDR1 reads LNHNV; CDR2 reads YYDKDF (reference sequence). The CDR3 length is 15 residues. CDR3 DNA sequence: TGTGCCACCAGCAGTGGTGTCCTCTCTGGAAACACCATATATTTT. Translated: CATSSGVLSGNTIYF.